The 12 T cell receptor beta chains in this list originate from one sample, sequenced in a study of radiotherapy plus CTLA-4 blockade in lung cancer. TCRdb's copy holds only in-frame clones and misses some; the assay was immunoSEQ multiplex PCR. The data contain roughly 45,000 clones, approximately 67% of them seen just once; the ten biggest clones take up roughly 25%. Here the sequenced sample was peripheral blood, taken from a patient treated with radiotherapy plus ipilimumab. The receptors were gathered from a human donor with non-small cell lung cancer who had a partial response to radiotherapy plus ipilimumab.

The chain combines TRBV18 with TRBJ1-5, with a possible D match to TRBD1 (6 bases). The CDR3 covers 14 residues. The germline CDR1 and CDR2 sequences are KGHSH and LQKENI. V lost 3 bases, J lost 5 bases, and 11 bases lay in between. The CDR3 protein is CASSPTGNDQPQHF. The CDR3 nucleotides read TGTGCCAGCTCACCCACAGGGAATGATCAGCCCCAGCATTTT.

The chain joins TRBV18 to TRBJ2-1; the match to TRBD2 covers 15 bases. The germline CDR1 and CDR2 sequences are KGHSH and LQKENI. After removal of 3 bases from V and 6 bases from J, the junction contained 6 bases not matched to a gene. CDR3 length equals 17 residues. CDR3 residues: CASSPAPGLAGGNEQFF. The CDR3 coding sequence is TGTGCCAGCTCACCTGCCCCGGGACTAGCGGGAGGCAATGAGCAGTTCTTC.

This chain links TRBV7-9 with TRBJ2-1, with TRBD1 as a possible D gene (5 bases). The CDR3 has 13 amino acids. V was cut by 5 bases and J by 10 bases, with 15 bases left in between. Germline V lookup: CDR1 SEHNR, CDR2 FQNEAQ (reference sequence). As DNA, the CDR3 is TGTGCCAGCAGCCCCTCAGGGTCAAGCGAGCAGTTCTTC. It translates to CASSPSGSSEQFF.

The gene calls are TRBV7-9 and TRBJ2-5; TRBD2 agrees at 9 bases. This CDR3 is built from 17 residues. With V trimmed by 1 base and J by 3 bases, 9 bases remained unmatched. CDR1 is SEHNR, CDR2 FQNEAQ, per germline (reference sequence). In nucleotides, the CDR3 is TGTGCCAGCAGCTTAGGTTTGGCTAGCGGGGTTGAAGAGACCCAGTACTTC. It specifies CASSLGLASGVEETQYF.

This clone was counted only a few times. This rearrangement joins TRBV18 to TRBJ2-4, with 7 positions matching TRBD1. Losses at the gene ends were 6 bases for V and 0 bases for J; bases not matched to a gene: 8. From germline, CDR1 is KGHSH and CDR2 LQKENI. This CDR3 comprises 16 residues. For the CDR3, the DNA is TGTGCCAGCTCCCTATCGACAGGGATAGCCAAAAACATTCAGTACTTC. Translating it yields CASSLSTGIAKNIQYF.

The table lists this clone with a few counts. This chain joins TRBV2 and TRBJ2-1, with TRBD2 identical over 8 bases. Trimming cost V 5 bases and J 3 bases; bases outside gene matches: 6. This CDR3 is built from 15 residues. Germline V gene lookup returns CDR1 SNHLY and CDR2 FYNNEI. The CDR3 reads CASSRGLVVYNEQFF. The CDR3 DNA reads TGTGCCAGCAGTAGGGGACTAGTCGTCTACAATGAGCAGTTCTTC.

This chain connects TRBV25-1 to TRBJ2-7, with TRBD1 matching over 8 bases. Per the germline V gene, CDR1 is MGHDK and CDR2 is SYGVNS. CDR3 size: 14 residues. Trimming at V came to 4 bases and at J to 5 bases, leaving 7 bases not matched to a gene. CDR3 region: CASSAGQGRNEQYF. Here the CDR3 DNA reads TGTGCCAGCAGTGCTGGACAGGGACGCAACGAGCAGTACTTC.

Of note for this clone: One junction end does not reproduce the germline sequence, and a read error may be involved. This rearrangement joins TRBV13 to TRBJ2-7, with TRBD1 matching 8 bases. The CDR3 has 14 residues. The germline V gene has CDR1 PRHDT and CDR2 FYEKMQ (reference sequence). This CDR3 reads CANSSLGTGREQYF. CDR3 bases: TGTGCCAACAGCTCCCTCGGGACAGGTCGCGAGCAGTACTTC.

The rearrangement links TRBV4-1 to TRBJ1-2; perhaps TRBD1 as D (5 bases). CDR1 is MGHRA and CDR2 is YSYEKL in the germline V gene. V was trimmed by 3 bases and J by 2 bases, leaving 13 bases between them. The CDR3 has 15 amino acids. CDR3 DNA: TGCGCCAGCAGCCATCCCCCCCAGGGAAACTATGGCTACACCTTC. It encodes CASSHPPQGNYGYTF.

V usage is TRBV29-1 and J usage is TRBJ2-6; 9 positions agree with TRBD2. The CDR3 loop spans 16 amino acids. Per germline, CDR1 SQVTM and CDR2 ANQGSEA. Trimming removed 5 bases from V and 2 bases from J; junction bases left unmatched: 7. The CDR3 region is CSVHQRGAPGANVLTF. The CDR3 DNA sequence: TGCAGCGTTCACCAGCGGGGGGCCCCTGGGGCCAACGTCCTGACTTTC.

This clone was observed a few times. The chain carries TRBV4-3 and TRBJ1-4; D unclear. The CDR3 runs to 15 residues. V lost 4 bases and J 0 bases, leaving 9 bases between the germline ends. The germline V gene has CDR1 LGHNA and CDR2 YSLEER. Here the CDR3 reads CASSLALATNEKLFF. The DNA of the CDR3 is TGCGCCAGCAGCCTAGCCCTTGCAACTAATGAAAAACTGTTTTTT.

This sequence joins TRBV5-1 and TRBJ2-1; 10 nucleotides align to TRBD2. Germline trimming cut 6 bases from V and 8 bases from J; bases unmatched to any gene: 11. CDR1 SGHRS and CDR2 YFSETQ come from the germline V gene. CDR3 size: 15 residues. CDR3 bases: TGCGCCAGCACCACCACTAGCGGGGCTTTCCATGAGCAGTTCTTC. Translation: CASTTTSGAFHEQFF. The variable domain in full, completed from reference TRBV5-1 and TRBJ2-1, reads KAGVTQTPRYLIKTRGQQVTLSCSPISGHRSVSWYQQTPGQGLQFLFEYFSETQRNKGNFPGRFSGRQFSNSRSEMNVSTLELGDSALYLCASTTTSGAFHEQFFGPGTRLTVL.